This entry lists 19 T cell receptor beta chains sequenced from one sample in a study of T cell changes during pregnancy in multiple sclerosis. The protocol was immunoSEQ multiplex PCR, while the TCRdb copy is restricted to in-frame clones and leaves out a portion. The sample carries nearly 80,000 clones, just over 90% recorded once. Source: CD4+ T cells from peripheral blood mononuclear cells, taken before pregnancy. Every receptor here comes from a female donor with multiple sclerosis, enrolled in a pregnancy study.

The chain is built from TRBV2 and TRBJ2-1; D is unresolved. V dropped 7 bases and J dropped 0 bases, with 10 bases sitting between them. Germline V gives CDR1 SNHLY, CDR2 FYNNEI. The CDR3 contains 14 residues. The chain's CDR3 is CASKSAPSYNEQFF. The CDR3 nucleotides are TGTGCCAGCAAAAGTGCGCCCTCCTACAATGAGCAGTTCTTC.

The chain joins TRBV18 to TRBJ1-4; 7 bases align to TRBD1. The CDR3 sequence is 18 residues long. With V trimmed by 4 bases and J by 0 bases, 11 bases remained unmatched. CDR1 is KGHSH, CDR2 LQKENI, per germline. The CDR3, as DNA: TGTGCCAGCTCACAAGGGGGCCTTTCGGTCGCAACTAATGAAAAACTGTTTTTT. It yields the protein CASSQGGLSVATNEKLFF.

The chain combines TRBV18 with TRBJ1-2; 10 bases map to TRBD1. The CDR3 has 13 amino acids. Germline values: CDR1 KGHSH, CDR2 LQKENI. V lost 2 bases and J lost 7; bases outside the gene matches: 1. The CDR3 DNA follows: TGTGCCAGCTCACCAGGACAGGGGGGTGGCTACACCTTC. Its translation: CASSPGQGGGYTF.

J is TRBJ2-7 and V is TRBV30, with D tentatively TRBD1 (6 bases). Looked up from germline, CDR1 is GTSNPN and CDR2 is SVGIG (reference sequence). This CDR3 comprises 13 residues. Trimming took off 1 base at V and 3 bases at J, with 10 bases between the two ends. The CDR3 region is CAWSAGQSYEQYF. CDR3 coding DNA: TGTGCCTGGAGTGCCGGACAGAGCTACGAGCAGTACTTC.

This chain uses TRBV5-4 with TRBJ2-7, with 7 nucleotides matching TRBD2. This CDR3 has 16 residues. The V and J ends lost 4 bases and 0 bases, in that order; junction bases with no gene match: 10. CDR1 is SGHNT and CDR2 is YYREEE in the germline V gene (reference sequence). The CDR3 is CASSIPSGTASYEQYF. The CDR3 DNA reads as TGTGCCAGCAGCATCCCGAGCGGGACGGCCTCCTACGAGCAGTACTTC.

This clone was found once. The J gene is TRBJ2-5, the V gene TRBV6-1; 10 nucleotides match TRBD2. Unmatched junction bases numbered 10, after V lost 11 bases and J lost 1 base. The CDR3 is 15 amino acids. From germline, CDR1 is MNHNS and CDR2 SASEGT. CDR3 sequence (DNA): TGTGCCGTGCGGGGGGCTAGCGGGGGCCAAGAGACCCAGTACTTC. This encodes CAVRGASGGQETQYF.

The chain couples TRBV19 to TRBJ2-7; tentatively, D is TRBD1 (5 bases). The V gene lost 7 bases and the J gene lost 1 base, with 17 bases spanning the gap. CDR3 length: 15 amino acids. Per the germline V gene, CDR1 is LNHDA and CDR2 is SQIVND (reference sequence). The CDR3 reads CASKPQGSTSYEQYF. The DNA of the CDR3 is TGTGCCAGTAAGCCCCAGGGTTCTACATCCTACGAGCAGTACTTC.

The V call is TRBV11-3, the J call TRBJ1-1; 9 bases agree with TRBD1. The CDR3 consists of 13 residues. Looked up from germline, CDR1 is SGHNT and CDR2 is YENEEA. The J segment lost 9 bases and the V segment lost 4 bases, leaving 6 bases of the junction unmatched. CDR3 amino acids: CASSSDTGGQAFF. For the CDR3, the DNA is TGTGCCAGCAGCTCCGACACAGGGGGCCAAGCTTTCTTT.

This chain links TRBV19 with TRBJ1-4, with 9 bases aligning to TRBD1. The CDR3 is 15 amino acids. CDR1 is LNHDA and CDR2 is SQIVND in the germline V gene (reference sequence). V shed 5 bases, J shed 9 bases, and the junction held 10 bases outside the gene matches. The DNA of the CDR3 is TGTGCCAGTAGTCCATCGGGACAGGGTAGGCAAAAACTGTTTTTT. Its protein product is CASSPSGQGRQKLFF.

In this sample, this clone turned up once. The gene calls are TRBV19 and TRBJ2-2; D perhaps matches TRBD2 (5 bases). Trimming removed 7 bases from V and 4 bases from J, with 19 bases in between. The CDR3 is 16 residues long. Looked up from germline, CDR1 is LNHDA and CDR2 is SQIVND (reference sequence). The CDR3 here is CASTRLRGSGTGELFF. The CDR3 DNA is TGTGCCAGTACCAGACTTCGGGGTTCGGGCACCGGGGAGCTGTTTTTT.

V gene TRBV5-6 combines with J gene TRBJ2-1, with 7 bases identical to TRBD1. CDR1 and CDR2 (germline): SGHDT, YYEEEE. This CDR3 is 15 amino acids long. Trimming cost V 2 bases and J 12 bases; bases outside gene matches: 14. CDR3 coding DNA: TGTGCCAGCAGCTTCATAGGACAGGCCCGGCGTAGGCAGTTCTTC. Protein product: CASSFIGQARRRQFF.

The chain combines TRBV5-1 with TRBJ1-2; 9 nucleotides line up with TRBD1. The CDR3 consists of 16 residues. CDR1 and CDR2 from the germline V gene are SGHRS and YFSETQ. The ends lost 0 bases at V and 4 bases at J; junction bases unmatched: 7. CDR3: CASSLVLDRGIYGYTF. In DNA form, the CDR3 reads TGCGCCAGCAGCTTGGTTCTAGACAGGGGGATCTATGGCTACACCTTC.

This chain connects TRBV5-3 to TRBJ2-3, with 8 bases matching TRBD2. TRBV5-3 is flagged as an ORF with uncertain function. CDR3 size: 13 residues. Unmatched junction bases numbered 6, after V lost 8 bases and J lost 4 bases. DNA of the CDR3: TGTGCCAGGCCGGGGGGGAAGCCAGATACGCAGTATTTT. This sequence encodes CARPGGKPDTQYF.

CDR3 protein: CASKVYSGGTGELFF. The CDR3 DNA is TGTGCCAGCAAAGTTTACAGCGGGGGCACCGGGGAGCTGTTTTTT. This rearrangement joins TRBV6-4 to TRBJ2-2; 8 bases line up with TRBD2. With 7 bases clipped from V and 4 bases from J, the junction kept 8 bases outside the gene matches. The CDR3 extends over 15 amino acids. Germline CDR1 reads MRHNA; CDR2 reads SNTAGT.

The chain combines TRBV27 with TRBJ2-5; D is undetermined. In germline, CDR1 is MNHEY, CDR2 SMNVEV (reference sequence). This CDR3 has 13 amino acids. V dropped 3 bases and J dropped 5 bases, with 10 bases sitting between them. CDR3 coding DNA: TGTGCCAGCAGTTTTCTTCCGTCGGAGACCCAGTACTTC. It yields the protein CASSFLPSETQYF.

The J gene is TRBJ1-6, the V gene TRBV7-2; D unclear. V lost 3 bases to trimming and J lost 6 bases, with 3 bases between them. The CDR3 spans 12 residues. Germline V gene sequence: CDR1 SGHTA, CDR2 FQGNSA. CDR3 region: CASSFLNSPLHF. The CDR3 DNA reads TGTGCCAGCAGCTTCCTTAATTCACCCCTCCACTTT.

V gene TRBV2 combines with J gene TRBJ2-1, with 11 bases that match TRBD1. The length of the CDR3 is 15 residues. J was trimmed by 7 bases and V by 5 bases; bases with no gene match: 7. In germline, CDR1 is SNHLY, CDR2 FYNNEI. The DNA of the CDR3 is TGTGCCAGCAGTTCTCGGACAGGGGGCGAGAATGAGCAGTTCTTC. The encoded protein is CASSSRTGGENEQFF.

This chain connects TRBV5-4 to TRBJ1-2; no definite D call. This CDR3 comprises 15 residues. CDR1 and CDR2 from the germline V gene are SGHNT and YYREEE (reference sequence). V was clipped by 0 bases and J by 0 bases, with 9 bases between them. CDR3 coding DNA: TGTGCCAGCAGCTTGGGTGCCCAGACTAACTATGGCTACACCTTC. This encodes CASSLGAQTNYGYTF.

The chain links TRBV29-1 to TRBJ2-3; 9 nucleotides agree with TRBD2. Looked up from germline, CDR1 is SQVTM and CDR2 is ANQGSEA. V gave up 6 bases and J gave up 6 bases; unmatched junction bases: 7. This CDR3 comprises 13 residues. The CDR3 reads CSVRLAGSDTQYF. CDR3 bases: TGCAGCGTCAGGCTAGCGGGATCCGATACGCAGTATTTT.